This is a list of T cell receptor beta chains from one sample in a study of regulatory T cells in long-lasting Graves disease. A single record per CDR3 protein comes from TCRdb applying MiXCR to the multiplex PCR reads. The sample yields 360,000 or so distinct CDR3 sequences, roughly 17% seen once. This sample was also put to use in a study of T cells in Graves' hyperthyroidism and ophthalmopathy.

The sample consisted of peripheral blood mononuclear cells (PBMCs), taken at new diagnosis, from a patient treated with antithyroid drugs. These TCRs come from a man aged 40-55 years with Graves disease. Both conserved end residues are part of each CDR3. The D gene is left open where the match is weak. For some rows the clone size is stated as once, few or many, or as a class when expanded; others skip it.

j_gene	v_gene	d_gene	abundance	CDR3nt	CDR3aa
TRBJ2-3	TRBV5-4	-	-	TGTGCCAGCAGCTCCCTACAAGGGGCAACGACAGATACGCAGTATTTT	CASSSLQGATTDTQYF
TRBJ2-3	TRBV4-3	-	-	TGCGCCAGCAGCCAAGAGGGGATCACAGATACGCAGTATTTT	CASSQEGITDTQYF
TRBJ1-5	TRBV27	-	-	TGTGCCAGCAGTTTGGAATATAGCAATCAGCCCCAGCATTTT	CASSLEYSNQPQHF
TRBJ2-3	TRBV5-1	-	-	TGCGCCAGCAGCCCTCAAGACTACACAGATACGCAGTATTTT	CASSPQDYTDTQYF
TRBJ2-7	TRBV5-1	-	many	TGCGCCAGCAGCGTACAGCCCTCCGGGACCGGGGCCTACGAGCAGTACTTC	CASSVQPSGTGAYEQYF
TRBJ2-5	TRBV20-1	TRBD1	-	TGCAGTGCTGACAGGGGTGAGACCCAGTACTTC	CSADRGETQYF
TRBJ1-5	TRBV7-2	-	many	TGTGCCAGCAGCTTAGGGGGATCAGGTCAGCCCCAGCATTTT	CASSLGGSGQPQHF
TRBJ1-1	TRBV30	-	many	TGTGCCTGGAGTTTGGGGCTTGGGACTGAAGCTTTCTTT	CAWSLGLGTEAFF
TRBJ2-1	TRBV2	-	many	TGTGCCAGCAGGGGTAGCGGACACAATGAGCAGTTCTTC	CASRGSGHNEQFF
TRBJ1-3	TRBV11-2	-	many	TGTGCCAGCAGCTGGACAGACTCTGGAAACACCATATATTTT	CASSWTDSGNTIYF
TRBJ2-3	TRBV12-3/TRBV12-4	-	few	TGTGCCAGCAGTTCGAGAGATACGCAGTATTTT	CASSSRDTQYF
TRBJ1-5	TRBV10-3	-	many	TGTGCCATCAGTGACCAGGGGAACAATCAGCCCCAGCATTTT	CAISDQGNNQPQHF
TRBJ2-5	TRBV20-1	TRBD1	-	TGCAGTGCTAGAAGACAGGGGGCGGGAGAGACCCAGTACTTC	CSARRQGAGETQYF
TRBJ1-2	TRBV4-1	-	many	TGCGCCAGCAGCCAAGGTCCTTTCGGAGGGAGGTTTGGCTACACCTTC	CASSQGPFGGRFGYTF
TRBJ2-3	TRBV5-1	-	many	TGCGCCAGCAGCAGGGACACAAGCACAGATACGCAGTATTTT	CASSRDTSTDTQYF
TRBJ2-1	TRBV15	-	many	TGTGCCACCAGCGCCGGACAGAGCTCCTACAATGAGCAGTTCTTC	CATSAGQSSYNEQFF
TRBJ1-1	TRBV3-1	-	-	TGTGCCAGCAGCCAAGAGGAGAGGAAAGCTTTCTTT	CASSQEERKAFF
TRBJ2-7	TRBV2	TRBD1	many	TGTGCCAGCCATGGACAGGGGAGGAACGAGCAGTACTTC	CASHGQGRNEQYF
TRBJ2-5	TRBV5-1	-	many	TGCGCCAGCAGCTTGAGGCGGGGCTTCCAAGAGACCCAGTACTTC	CASSLRRGFQETQYF
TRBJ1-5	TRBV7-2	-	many	TGTGCCAGCAGCTTAAGAGGGGGCAATCAGCCCCAGCATTTT	CASSLRGGNQPQHF
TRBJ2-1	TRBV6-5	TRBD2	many	TGTGCCAGCAGTTATGGGACTAGCGAGAAGTTCTTC	CASSYGTSEKFF
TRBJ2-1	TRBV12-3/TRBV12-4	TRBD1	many	TGTGCCAGCAGCTTCTACCGGGACAGGGACAATGAGCAGTTCTTC	CASSFYRDRDNEQFF
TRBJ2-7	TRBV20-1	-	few	TGCAGTGTTGGCAGGGGGGCCTACGAGCAGTACTTC	CSVGRGAYEQYF
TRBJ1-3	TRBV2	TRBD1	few	TGTGCCAGCATTAAACTACCGGGACAGGGGTGGCAAAACACCATATATTTT	CASIKLPGQGWQNTIYF
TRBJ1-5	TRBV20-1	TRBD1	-	TGCAGTGCAGTGACAGGGGGCAATCAGCCCCAGCATTTT	CSAVTGGNQPQHF
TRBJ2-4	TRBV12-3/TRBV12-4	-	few	TGTGCCAGCAGCATAACAGGGTTGGCCAAAAACATTCAGTACTTC	CASSITGLAKNIQYF
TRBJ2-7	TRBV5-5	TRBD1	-	TGTGCCAGCAGCGGGTACAGGGGGCCTCTTGGGGAGCAGTACTTC	CASSGYRGPLGEQYF
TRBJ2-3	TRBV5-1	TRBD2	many	TGCGCCAGCAGCACAGGACTAGCGGGGGGCACAGATACGCAGTATTTT	CASSTGLAGGTDTQYF
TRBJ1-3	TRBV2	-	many	TGTGCCAGCAAGGAAAGAAGTTACACCGGAAACACCATATATTTT	CASKERSYTGNTIYF
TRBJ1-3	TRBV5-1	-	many	TGCGCCAGCAGCTTGGCCCCGACAACTACTGGAAACACCATATATTTT	CASSLAPTTTGNTIYF
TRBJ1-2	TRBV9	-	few	TGTGCCAGCAGCACCCGACCCCTGAACTATGGCTACACCTTC	CASSTRPLNYGYTF
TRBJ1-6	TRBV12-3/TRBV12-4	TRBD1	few	TGTGCCAGCAGTTTATACAGCAGGGGGTTTGGGAGCCTCTCCTATAATTCACCCCTCCACTTT	CASSLYSRGFGSLSYNSPLHF
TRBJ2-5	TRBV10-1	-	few	TGCGCCAGCAGTGACCCGTCTAGGGGGCAAGAGACCCAGTACTTC	CASSDPSRGQETQYF
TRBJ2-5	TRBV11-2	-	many	TGTGCCAGCACCGAGGGGTTTGGGGGGCTTCTCCAAGAGACCCAGTACTTC	CASTEGFGGLLQETQYF
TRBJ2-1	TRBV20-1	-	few	TGCAGTGCGCCCCTAGCAGGCGCTTACATATATGAGCAGTTCTTC	CSAPLAGAYIYEQFF
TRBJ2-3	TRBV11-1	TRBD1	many	TGTGCCAGCAGCAGACCCCCGACAGGGGGGCGAACAGATACGCAGTATTTT	CASSRPPTGGRTDTQYF
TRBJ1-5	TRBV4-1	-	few	TGCGCCAGCAGCCAAGATCTTATCCGAGGCAATCAGCCCCAGCATTTT	CASSQDLIRGNQPQHF
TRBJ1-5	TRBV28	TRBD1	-	TGTGCCAGCAGTAGCATCGGGGCAGGGGGCGATCAGCCCCAGCATTTT	CASSSIGAGGDQPQHF
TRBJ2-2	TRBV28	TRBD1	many	TGTGCCGGGCAGAACAGGGGTAACACCGGGGAGCTGTTTTTT	CAGQNRGNTGELFF
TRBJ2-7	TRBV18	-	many	TGTGCCAGCAGTCGACAGCGCTCCTACGAGCAGTACTTC	CASSRQRSYEQYF
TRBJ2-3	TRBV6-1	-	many	TGTGCCAGCAGCGACTATACAGATACGCAGTATTTT	CASSDYTDTQYF
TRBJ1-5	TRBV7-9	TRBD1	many	TGTGCCAGCAGCTCCCCCTCCTGGGACAGGCGGAATCAGCCCCAGCATTTT	CASSSPSWDRRNQPQHF